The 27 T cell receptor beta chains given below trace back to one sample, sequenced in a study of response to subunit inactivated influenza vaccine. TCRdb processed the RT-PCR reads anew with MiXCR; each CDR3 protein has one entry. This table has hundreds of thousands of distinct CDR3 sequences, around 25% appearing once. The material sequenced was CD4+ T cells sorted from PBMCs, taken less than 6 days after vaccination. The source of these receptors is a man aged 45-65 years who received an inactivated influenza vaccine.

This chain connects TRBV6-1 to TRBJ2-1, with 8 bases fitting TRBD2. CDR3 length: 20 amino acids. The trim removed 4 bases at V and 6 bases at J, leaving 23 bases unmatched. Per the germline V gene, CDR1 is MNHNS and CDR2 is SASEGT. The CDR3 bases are TGTGCCAGCAGTGCCCTTTTGCCCTTCGCTGGGACTAGGTATGGCAATGAGCAGTTCTTC. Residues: CASSALLPFAGTRYGNEQFF.

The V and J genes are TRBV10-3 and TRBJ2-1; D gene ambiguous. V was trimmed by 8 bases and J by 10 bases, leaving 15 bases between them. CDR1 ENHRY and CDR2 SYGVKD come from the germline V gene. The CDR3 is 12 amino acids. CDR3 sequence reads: CAISFGSGEQFF. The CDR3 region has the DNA TGTGCCATCTCATTTGGTTCAGGCGAGCAGTTCTTC.

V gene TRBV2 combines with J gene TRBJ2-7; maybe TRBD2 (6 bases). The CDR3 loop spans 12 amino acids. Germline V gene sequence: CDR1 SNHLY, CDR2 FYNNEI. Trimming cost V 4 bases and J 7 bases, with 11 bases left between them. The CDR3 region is CASSALAGEQYF. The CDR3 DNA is TGTGCCAGCAGTGCACTTGCGGGAGAGCAGTACTTC.

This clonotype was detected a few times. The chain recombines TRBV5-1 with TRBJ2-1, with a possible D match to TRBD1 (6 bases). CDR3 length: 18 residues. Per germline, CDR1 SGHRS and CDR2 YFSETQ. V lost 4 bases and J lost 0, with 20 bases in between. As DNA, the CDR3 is TGCGCCAGCAGCAACGTTGCCGTGGGGACACTCTCCTACAATGAGCAGTTCTTC. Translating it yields CASSNVAVGTLSYNEQFF.

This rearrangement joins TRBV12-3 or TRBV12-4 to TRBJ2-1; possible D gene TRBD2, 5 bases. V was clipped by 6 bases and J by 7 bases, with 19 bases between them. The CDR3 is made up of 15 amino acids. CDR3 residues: CASRSGAARGNEQFF. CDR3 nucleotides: TGTGCCAGCAGGTCTGGAGCAGCCCGAGGGAATGAGCAGTTCTTC.

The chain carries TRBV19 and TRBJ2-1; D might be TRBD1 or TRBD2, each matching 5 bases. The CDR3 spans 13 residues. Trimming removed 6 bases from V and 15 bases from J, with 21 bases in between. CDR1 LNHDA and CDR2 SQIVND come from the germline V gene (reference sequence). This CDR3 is CASSSGAVGFRFF. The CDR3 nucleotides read TGTGCCAGTAGCTCCGGGGCAGTCGGTTTTCGGTTCTTC.

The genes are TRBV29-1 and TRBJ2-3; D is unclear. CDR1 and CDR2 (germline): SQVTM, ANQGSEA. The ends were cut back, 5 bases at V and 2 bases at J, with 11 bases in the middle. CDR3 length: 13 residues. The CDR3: CSVSFRITDTQYF. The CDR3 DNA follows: TGCAGCGTTTCGTTCAGAATCACAGATACGCAGTATTTT.

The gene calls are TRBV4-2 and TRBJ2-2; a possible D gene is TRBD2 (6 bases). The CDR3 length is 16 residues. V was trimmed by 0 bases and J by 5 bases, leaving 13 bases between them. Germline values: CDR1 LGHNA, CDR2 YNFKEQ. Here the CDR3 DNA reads TGTGCCAGCAGCCAAGATGCGCTAGCGAGTACCGGGGAGCTGTTTTTT. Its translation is CASSQDALASTGELFF.

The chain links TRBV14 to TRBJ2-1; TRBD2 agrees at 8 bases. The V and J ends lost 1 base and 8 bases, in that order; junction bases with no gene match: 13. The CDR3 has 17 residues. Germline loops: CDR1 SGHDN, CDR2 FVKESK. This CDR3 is CASSQVRGRSGSYEQFF. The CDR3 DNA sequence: TGTGCCAGCAGCCAAGTCAGGGGACGGAGCGGGAGTTATGAGCAGTTCTTC.

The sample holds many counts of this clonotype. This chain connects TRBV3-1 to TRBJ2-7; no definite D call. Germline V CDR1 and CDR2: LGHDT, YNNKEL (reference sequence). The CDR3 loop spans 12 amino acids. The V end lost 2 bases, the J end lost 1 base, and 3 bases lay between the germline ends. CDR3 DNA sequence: TGTGCCAGCAGCCAATTTTCCTACGAGCAGTACTTC. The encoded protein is CASSQFSYEQYF.

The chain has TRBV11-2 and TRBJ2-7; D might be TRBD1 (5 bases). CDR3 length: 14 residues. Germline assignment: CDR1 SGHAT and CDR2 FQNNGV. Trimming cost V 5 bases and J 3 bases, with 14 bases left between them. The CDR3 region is CASSLNGQSYEQYF. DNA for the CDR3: TGTGCCAGCAGCCTAAACGGACAAAGCTACGAGCAGTACTTC.

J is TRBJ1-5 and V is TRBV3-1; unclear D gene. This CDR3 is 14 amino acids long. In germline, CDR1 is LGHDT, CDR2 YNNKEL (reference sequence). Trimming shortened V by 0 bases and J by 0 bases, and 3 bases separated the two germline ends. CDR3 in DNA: TGTGCCAGCAGCCAAGAAAGTAGCAATCAGCCCCAGCATTTT. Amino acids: CASSQESSNQPQHF.

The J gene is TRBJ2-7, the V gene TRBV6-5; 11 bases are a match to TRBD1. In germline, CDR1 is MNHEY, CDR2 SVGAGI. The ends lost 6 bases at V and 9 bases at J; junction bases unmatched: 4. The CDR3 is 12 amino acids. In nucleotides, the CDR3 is TGTGCCAGCAGAGGGACAGGGGGTTCGCAGTACTTC. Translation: CASRGTGGSQYF.

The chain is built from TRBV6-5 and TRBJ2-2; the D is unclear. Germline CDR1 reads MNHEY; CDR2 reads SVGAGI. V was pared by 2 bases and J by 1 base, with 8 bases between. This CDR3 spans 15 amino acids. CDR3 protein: CASSYRDLNTGELFF. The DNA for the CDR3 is TGTGCCAGCAGTTACCGCGACCTGAACACCGGGGAGCTGTTTTTT.

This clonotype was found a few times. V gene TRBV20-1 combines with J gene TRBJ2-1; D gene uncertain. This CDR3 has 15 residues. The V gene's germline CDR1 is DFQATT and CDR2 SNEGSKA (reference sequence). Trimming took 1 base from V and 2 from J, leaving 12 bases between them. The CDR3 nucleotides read TGCAGTGCTAGAGTGTTGGCGAATCCCTACAATGAGCAGTTCTTC. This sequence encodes CSARVLANPYNEQFF.

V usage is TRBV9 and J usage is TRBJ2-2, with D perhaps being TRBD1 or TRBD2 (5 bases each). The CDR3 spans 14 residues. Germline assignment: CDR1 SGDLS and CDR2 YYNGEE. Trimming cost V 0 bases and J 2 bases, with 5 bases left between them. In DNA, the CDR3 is TGTGCCAGCAGCGTAGGGGACAACACCGGGGAGCTGTTTTTT. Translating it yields CASSVGDNTGELFF.

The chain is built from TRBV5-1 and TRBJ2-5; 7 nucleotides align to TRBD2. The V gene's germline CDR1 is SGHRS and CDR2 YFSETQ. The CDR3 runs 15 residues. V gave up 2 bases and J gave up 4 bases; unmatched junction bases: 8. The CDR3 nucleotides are TGCGCCAGCAGCTTAGAGCCAGCGGGGAGAGAGACCCAGTACTTC. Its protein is CASSLEPAGRETQYF.

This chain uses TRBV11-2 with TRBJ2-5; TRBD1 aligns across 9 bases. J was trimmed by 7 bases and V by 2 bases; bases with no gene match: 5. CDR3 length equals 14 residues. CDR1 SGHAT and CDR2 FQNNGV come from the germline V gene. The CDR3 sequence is CASSLSPTGGTQYF. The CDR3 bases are TGTGCCAGCAGCTTATCACCGACAGGGGGGACCCAGTACTTC.

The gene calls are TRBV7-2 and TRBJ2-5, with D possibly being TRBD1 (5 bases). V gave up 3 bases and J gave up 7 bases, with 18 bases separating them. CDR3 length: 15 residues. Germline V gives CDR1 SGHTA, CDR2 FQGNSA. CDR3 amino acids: CASSFYADSLGTQYF. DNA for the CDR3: TGTGCCAGCAGCTTCTATGCTGACAGCCTGGGGACCCAGTACTTC.

In DNA, the CDR3 is TGCGCCAGCAGCCAGGCATCGGGACAGAACACCGGGGAGCTGTTTTTT. This sequence encodes CASSQASGQNTGELFF. The rearrangement uses TRBV4-3 and TRBJ2-2; tentative D call: TRBD1 (6 bases). V was trimmed by 3 bases and J by 1 base, leaving 12 bases between them. Germline CDR1 is LGHNA and CDR2 is YSLEER. The CDR3 loop spans 16 amino acids.

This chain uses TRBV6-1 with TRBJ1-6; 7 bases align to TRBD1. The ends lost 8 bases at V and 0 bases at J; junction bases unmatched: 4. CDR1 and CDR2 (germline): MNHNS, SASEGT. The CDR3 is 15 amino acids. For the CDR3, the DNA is TGTGCCAGCTTACAGGGGAGCTCCTATAATTCACCCCTCCACTTT. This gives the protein CASLQGSSYNSPLHF.

CDR3: CASSFWAGDTEAFF. CDR3 coding DNA: TGTGCCAGCAGTTTCTGGGCCGGGGACACTGAAGCTTTCTTT. The chain has TRBV12-3 or TRBV12-4 and TRBJ1-1; D is uncertain. V was clipped by 3 bases and J by 3 bases, with 11 bases between them. This CDR3 is 14 amino acids long.

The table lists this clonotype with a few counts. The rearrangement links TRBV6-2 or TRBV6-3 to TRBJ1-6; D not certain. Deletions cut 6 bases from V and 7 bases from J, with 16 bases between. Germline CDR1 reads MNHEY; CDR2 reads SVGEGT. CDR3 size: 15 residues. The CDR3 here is CASRWWEGTNSPLHF. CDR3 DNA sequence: TGTGCCAGCAGATGGTGGGAGGGAACCAATTCACCCCTCCACTTT.

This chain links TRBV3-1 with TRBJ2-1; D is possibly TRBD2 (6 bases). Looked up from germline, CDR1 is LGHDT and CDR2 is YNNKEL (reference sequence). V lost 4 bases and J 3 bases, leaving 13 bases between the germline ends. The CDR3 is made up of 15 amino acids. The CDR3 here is CASSPGDLGYNEQFF. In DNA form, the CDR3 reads TGTGCCAGCAGCCCGGGGGACTTGGGCTACAATGAGCAGTTCTTC.

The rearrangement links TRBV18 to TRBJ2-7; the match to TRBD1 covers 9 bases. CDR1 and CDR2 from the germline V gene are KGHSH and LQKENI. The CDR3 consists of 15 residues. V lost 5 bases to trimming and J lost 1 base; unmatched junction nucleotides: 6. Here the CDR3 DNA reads TGTGCCAGCTCAATTACAGGGGGCGCGTCCTACGAGCAGTACTTC. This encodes CASSITGGASYEQYF.

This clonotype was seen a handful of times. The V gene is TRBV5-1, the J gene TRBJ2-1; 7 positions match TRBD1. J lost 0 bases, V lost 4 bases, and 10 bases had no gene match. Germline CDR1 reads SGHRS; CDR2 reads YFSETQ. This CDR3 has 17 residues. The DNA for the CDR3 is TGCGCCAGCAGCCGAACCGGGACAGTTATCTCCTACAATGAGCAGTTCTTC. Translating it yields CASSRTGTVISYNEQFF. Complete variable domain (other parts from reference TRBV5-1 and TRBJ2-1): KAGVTQTPRYLIKTRGQQVTLSCSPISGHRSVSWYQQTPGQGLQFLFEYFSETQRNKGNFPGRFSGRQFSNSRSEMNVSTLELGDSALYLCASSRTGTVISYNEQFFGPGTRLTVL.

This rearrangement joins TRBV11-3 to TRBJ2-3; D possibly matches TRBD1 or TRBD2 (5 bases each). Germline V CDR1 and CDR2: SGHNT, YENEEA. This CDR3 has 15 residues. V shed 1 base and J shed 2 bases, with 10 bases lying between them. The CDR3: CASSLGGTHTDTQYF. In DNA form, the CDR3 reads TGTGCCAGCAGCTTAGGTGGGACCCACACAGATACGCAGTATTTT.